Listed here are 21 T cell receptor beta chains from one sample, sequenced in a study of cytomegalovirus exposure and HLA in healthy donors (dated by TCRdb to 2016 to 2017). Receptor amplification or capture employed the immunoSEQ multiplex PCR assay. For the multiplex PCR, a mixture combining 60 forward primers for TCR Vbeta segments and 13 reverse primers for TCR Jbeta segments was used. This is the immuneACCESS table as TCRdb keeps it, with only in-frame sequences that have V and J called. A part of the clones is gone; compared with another copy, unresolved V genes explain less than half, and the rest is unexplained. Here the sample has more than 150,000 clones; approximately 84% occur a single time. The ten biggest clones cover 1% to 1.5% of the sample. Sequences were obtained from PBMCs. Receptor source: a man aged 50-60 years in good health and CMV-seropositive.

The rearrangement links TRBV30 to TRBJ1-1; D is unresolved. From germline, CDR1 is GTSNPN and CDR2 SVGIG (reference sequence). This CDR3 comprises 12 residues. The V end lost 0 bases, the J end lost 6 bases, and 8 bases lay between the germline ends. The CDR3 coding sequence is TGTGCCTGGAGTGTACTGATGTCTGAAGCTTTCTTT. Amino acids: CAWSVLMSEAFF.

This chain uses TRBV5-6 with TRBJ1-5; D gene ambiguous. Trimming cost V 7 bases and J 7 bases, with 24 bases left between them. CDR1 and CDR2 (germline): SGHDT, YYEEEE. The length of the CDR3 is 16 residues. The CDR3 nucleotides are TGTGCCAGCTTCGGATCCGGACTGTCTCGAGGGCAGCCCCAGCATTTT. This codes for CASFGSGLSRGQPQHF.

V usage is TRBV5-1 and J usage is TRBJ1-1; D perhaps matches TRBD1 (5 bases). The CDR3 is 14 residues long. Germline CDR1 reads SGHRS; CDR2 reads YFSETQ. V was pared by 6 bases and J by 2 bases, with 14 bases between. The CDR3 sequence: CASMKGALNTEAFF. The CDR3 coding sequence is TGCGCCAGCATGAAAGGGGCTCTCAACACTGAAGCTTTCTTT.

The chain uses TRBV4-1 and TRBJ1-6, with D uncertain. Germline CDR1 reads MGHRA; CDR2 reads YSYEKL. The CDR3 contains 16 residues. V shed 5 bases and J shed 1 base, with 12 bases lying between them. CDR3 nucleotide sequence: TGCGCCAGCAGCTCCCCACTGGAGTCCTATAATTCACCCCTCCACTTT. It yields the protein CASSSPLESYNSPLHF.

The chain links TRBV7-2 to TRBJ1-4; possibly TRBD1 for D (6 bases). The CDR3 runs to 14 residues. Germline V CDR1 and CDR2: SGHTA, FQGNSA. The V gene lost 4 bases and the J gene lost 4 bases, with 10 bases spanning the gap. CDR3 nucleotide sequence: TGTGCCAGCAGCTCCACAGGGAATAATGAAAAACTGTTTTTT. Translating gives CASSSTGNNEKLFF.

The chain has TRBV9 and TRBJ2-1, with 7 positions matching TRBD2. V lost 5 bases, J lost 3 bases, and 8 bases stayed unmatched. CDR1 SGDLS and CDR2 YYNGEE come from the germline V gene. CDR3 size: 15 residues. The CDR3 DNA is TGTGCCAGCAGTTTTTCCGGGGGGATCTACAATGAGCAGTTCTTC. Its translation is CASSFSGGIYNEQFF. Full variable domain (missing parts from reference TRBV9 and TRBJ2-1): DSGVTQTPKHLITATGQRVTLRCSPRSGDLSVYWYQQSLDQGLQFLIQYYNGEERAKGNILERFSAQQFPDLHSELNLSSLELGDSALYFCASSFSGGIYNEQFFGPGTRLTVL.

The chain couples TRBV5-1 to TRBJ2-2; TRBD2 matches at 8 bases. The length of the CDR3 is 16 residues. The germline gives CDR1 SGHRS, CDR2 YFSETQ. V trimming: 4 bases; J trimming: 3 bases; junction bases outside the gene matches: 8. This CDR3 reads CASSDPGLGDTGELFF. CDR3 bases: TGCGCCAGCAGCGACCCGGGACTAGGTGACACCGGGGAGCTGTTTTTT.

This chain connects TRBV5-4 to TRBJ2-7; D might be TRBD1 (6 bases). The CDR3 totals 14 residues. V was shortened by 4 bases and J by 2 bases, with 13 bases between the two germline ends. From germline, CDR1 is SGHNT and CDR2 YYREEE (reference sequence). The CDR3 here is CASSPTGLAYEQYF. The CDR3 DNA reads TGTGCCAGCAGCCCGACAGGTCTCGCCTACGAGCAGTACTTC.

The V and J genes are TRBV28 and TRBJ2-5; a weak D match, TRBD2 (6 bases). The length of the CDR3 is 14 residues. In germline, CDR1 is MDHEN, CDR2 SYDVKM. V was cut by 2 bases and J by 1 base, with 8 bases left in between. CDR3 protein: CASSLVAVQETQYF. As DNA, the CDR3 is TGTGCCAGCAGTTTAGTAGCGGTCCAAGAGACCCAGTACTTC.

This sequence joins TRBV14 and TRBJ1-2; D is unclear. The CDR3 sequence is 16 residues long. CDR1 and CDR2 (germline): SGHDN, FVKESK. V lost 1 base and J 4 bases, leaving 16 bases between the germline ends. In DNA form, the CDR3 reads TGTGCCAGCAGCCAAGGGAGGGATCCCGCAATCTATGGCTACACCTTC. Its protein is CASSQGRDPAIYGYTF.

This chain links TRBV10-3 with TRBJ2-7, with a tentative D call TRBD2 (7 bases). The CDR3 runs to 14 residues. Trimming took 4 bases from V and 4 from J, leaving 14 bases between them. CDR1 and CDR2 from the germline V gene are ENHRY and SYGVKD. CDR3 region: CAISGGREWYEQYF. CDR3 sequence (DNA): TGTGCCATCAGTGGGGGGCGGGAGTGGTACGAGCAGTACTTC.

The V gene is TRBV6-1, the J gene TRBJ2-1; 9 nucleotides align to TRBD2. CDR1 is MNHNS and CDR2 is SASEGT in the germline V gene. The CDR3 has 15 amino acids. Trimming removed 3 bases from V and 6 bases from J; junction bases left unmatched: 6. As DNA, the CDR3 is TGTGCCAGCAGTGATGGCGGGGGGGCCGGCAATGAGCAGTTCTTC. It codes for CASSDGGGAGNEQFF.

The chain joins TRBV9 to TRBJ2-2, with D unclear. V was trimmed by 5 bases and J by 2 bases, leaving 10 bases between them. Germline V gene sequence: CDR1 SGDLS, CDR2 YYNGEE. The CDR3 has 14 amino acids. The CDR3 coding sequence is TGTGCCAGCAGTCCACCGAGTAACACCGGGGAGCTGTTTTTT. Amino acids: CASSPPSNTGELFF.

V gene TRBV25-1 combines with J gene TRBJ1-1, with D maybe TRBD1 (5 bases). This CDR3 has 14 amino acids. Germline CDR1 reads MGHDK; CDR2 reads SYGVNS. Trimming took off 1 base at V and 5 bases at J, with 11 bases between the two ends. CDR3 in amino acids: CASSEFGAHTEAFF. CDR3 nucleotide sequence: TGTGCCAGCAGTGAATTTGGGGCGCATACTGAAGCTTTCTTT. Full variable domain (outside the CDR3, taken from reference TRBV25-1 and TRBJ1-1): EADIYQTPRYLVIGTGKKITLECSQTMGHDKMYWYQQDPGMELHLIHYSYGVNSTEKGDLSSESTVSRIRTEHFPLTLESARPSHTSQYLCASSEFGAHTEAFFGQGTRLTVV.

V and J are TRBV7-8 and TRBJ2-3; no reliable D call. Germline CDR1 SGHVS, CDR2 FQNEAQ. CDR3 length: 15 residues. The V end lost 2 bases, the J end lost 1 base, and 10 bases lay between the germline ends. CDR3 DNA: TGTGCCAGCAGCTTAAGTTCCTCGGGCACAGATACGCAGTATTTT. Its protein product is CASSLSSSGTDTQYF.

The chain is built from TRBV10-3 and TRBJ2-7; TRBD2 matches at 12 bases. This CDR3 has 16 amino acids. Germline V CDR1 and CDR2: ENHRY, SYGVKD. V lost 0 bases and J lost 4; bases outside the gene matches: 4. The CDR3 loop is CAISESKTSGSYEQYF. The CDR3 DNA reads TGTGCCATCAGTGAGTCTAAGACTAGCGGGAGTTACGAGCAGTACTTC.

The V gene is TRBV6-5, the J gene TRBJ2-7, with 8 bases that match TRBD1. The CDR3 loop spans 15 amino acids. CDR1 and CDR2 from the germline V gene are MNHEY and SVGAGI. With 0 bases clipped from V and 6 bases from J, the junction kept 7 bases outside the gene matches. In nucleotides, the CDR3 is TGTGCCAGCAGTTACTCGAGGCAGGGGGCATCCGAGCAGTACTTC. This gives the protein CASSYSRQGASEQYF.

The chain carries TRBV30 and TRBJ1-6, with D perhaps matching TRBD1 (6 bases). The V and J ends lost 3 bases and 11 bases respectively, with 11 bases between them. The CDR3 spans 12 residues. CDR1 and CDR2 from the germline V gene are GTSNPN and SVGIG (reference sequence). DNA of the CDR3: TGTGCCTGGAGCCGGACAGCTCCACCCCTCCACTTT. It specifies CAWSRTAPPLHF. Looking up the rest from reference TRBV30 and TRBJ1-6 gives the full variable domain: SQTIHQWPATLVQPVGSPLSLECTVEGTSNPNLYWYRQAAGRGLQLLFYSVGIGQISSEVPQNLSASRPQDRQFILSSKKLLLSDSGFYLCAWSRTAPPLHFGNGTRLTVT.

This chain uses TRBV21-1 with TRBJ1-1; TRBD1 reflects the table's D call only, with no check against the DNA. TRBV21-1 is classified as a pseudogene. This CDR3 contains 16 residues. The CDR3 coding sequence is TGTGCCAGCAGCGAAAGGTCGGGACAGGGGGCCACTGAAGCTTTCTTT. Its protein is CASSERSGQGATEAFF.

This chain's CDR3 is CASRTRDEQYF. CDR3 coding DNA: TGTGCCAGCAGAACGAGGGACGAGCAGTACTTC. The chain is built from TRBV28 and TRBJ2-7; TRBD2 is a possible D gene (5 bases). The CDR3 is 11 residues long. Trimming removed 6 bases from V and 5 bases from J, with 8 bases in between. CDR1 and CDR2 (germline): MDHEN, SYDVKM.

The genes are TRBV15 and TRBJ2-1; 8 nucleotides line up with TRBD2. Looked up from germline, CDR1 is LNHNV and CDR2 is YYDKDF (reference sequence). V lost 4 bases, J lost 4 bases, and 9 bases stayed unmatched. The CDR3 is 16 residues long. CDR3 in amino acids: CATSTSLGGRYNEQFF. In DNA form, the CDR3 reads TGTGCCACCAGCACCTCCCTGGGCGGGAGGTACAATGAGCAGTTCTTC.